These 21 T cell receptor beta chains were all obtained from the same sample, sequenced in a study of blood T cells in healthy people across ages. The use of a sample-barcoded 5' primer and a J-beta primer mix characterized a second PCR of about 7 to 12 cycles. TCRdb reanalysed the 5' RACE reads using MiXCR and keeps one entry per CDR3 protein. The repertoire includes 600,000 to 800,000 distinct CDR3 sequences, over 40% of them detected once, and roughly 13% sits in the top ten. Sequenced: blood. The receptors originated from a woman of 80 years or more in good health.

The chain employs TRBV7-8 and TRBJ2-1; possible D gene TRBD1, 5 bases. Germline V gene lookup returns CDR1 SGHVS and CDR2 FQNEAQ. The V end lost 4 bases, the J end lost 8 bases, and 12 bases lay between the germline ends. The CDR3 has 13 amino acids. The CDR3 DNA sequence: TGTGCCAGCAGCTACATACAGGAGTATGAGCAGTTCTTC. It codes for CASSYIQEYEQFF.

About this clonotype: The junction departs from the called germline gene at one end, perhaps through a read error. V is TRBV4-3 and J is TRBJ2-3, with TRBD2 as a possible D gene (6 bases). The CDR3 is made up of 15 amino acids. From germline, CDR1 is LGHNA and CDR2 YSLEER. The CDR3 DNA is TGCGCCAGCAACCAAGGCTACGGGGGTTCGGATACGCAGTATTTT. Translated: CASNQGYGGSDTQYF.

This clonotype was counted many times. This chain joins TRBV2 and TRBJ2-1; perhaps TRBD1 as D (6 bases). This CDR3 comprises 14 residues. V was trimmed by 6 bases and J by 0 bases, leaving 9 bases between them. CDR1 is SNHLY, CDR2 FYNNEI, per germline. CDR3 DNA: TGTGCCAGCAGCGCGGACAGCTCCTACAATGAGCAGTTCTTC. This encodes CASSADSSYNEQFF.

This chain connects TRBV2 to TRBJ2-1; 7 nucleotides agree with TRBD2. Germline CDR1 reads SNHLY; CDR2 reads FYNNEI. Trimming removed 8 bases from V and 7 bases from J; junction bases left unmatched: 8. The CDR3 spans 13 residues. DNA for the CDR3: TGTGCCAGCTGGCTAGCGGAAGCTAATGAGCAGTTCTTC. Translation gives CASWLAEANEQFF.

This clonotype was counted ten times or more. This chain links TRBV30 with TRBJ2-3; D unclear. The CDR3 is 13 residues long. Germline CDR1 GTSNPN, CDR2 SVGIG (reference sequence). The V and J ends lost 0 bases and 4 bases respectively, with 8 bases between them. Here the CDR3 DNA reads TGTGCCTGGAGTGTACGAGTGGCAGATACGCAGTATTTT. Translation: CAWSVRVADTQYF.

This chain connects TRBV2 to TRBJ2-1; maybe TRBD2 (7 bases). Per germline, CDR1 SNHLY and CDR2 FYNNEI. The V and J ends lost 4 bases and 6 bases respectively, with 22 bases between them. CDR3 size: 17 residues. The CDR3 nucleotides read TGTGCCAGCAGTGGATTCAGAGGGGGGGCTGATTTCAATGAGCAGTTCTTC. This sequence encodes CASSGFRGGADFNEQFF. The whole variable domain, filled in from reference TRBV2 and TRBJ2-1, reads EPEVTQTPSHQVTQMGQEVILRCVPISNHLYFYWYRQILGQKVEFLVSFYNNEISEKSEIFDDQFSVERPDGSNFTLKIRSTKLEDSAMYFCASSGFRGGADFNEQFFGPGTRLTVL.

For this clonotype: One junction end disagrees with the germline gene, perhaps due to a read error. The chain links TRBV6-4 to TRBJ2-2, with unresolved D. The CDR3 is 14 amino acids. CDR1 and CDR2 (germline): MRHNA, SNTAGT. CDR3 nucleotides: TGTGCCAACAGTGACACCTCTCGGACCGGGGAGCTGTTTTTT. Protein: CANSDTSRTGELFF.

The J gene is TRBJ2-5, the V gene TRBV29-1; no definite D call. Gene TRBJ2-7 matches the end of the DNA better, so the J call may be wrong. Germline CDR1 is SQVTM and CDR2 is ANQGSEA. The length of the CDR3 is 12 residues. The DNA for the CDR3 is TGCAGCGTTGGGTATACCCACTACGAGCAGTACTTC. The encoded protein is CSVGYTHYEQYF.

Note on this clonotype: A much larger clone differs from this one at a single base, so this may be a read error. This chain joins TRBV2 and TRBJ2-5; 9 bases are shared with TRBD2. V was clipped by 0 bases and J by 13 bases; unmatched bases: 12. This CDR3 is built from 15 residues. Germline V gives CDR1 SNHLY, CDR2 FYNNEI. The CDR3 sequence: CASSEARGLAGCLYF. The CDR3 DNA reads TGTGCCAGCAGTGAAGCGCGAGGGCTAGCGGGGTGCCTGTACTTC.

V and J are TRBV7-3 and TRBJ2-7; 10 bases line up with TRBD1. Trimming removed 3 bases from V and 5 bases from J; junction bases left unmatched: 4. Germline CDR1 reads SGHTA; CDR2 reads FQGTGA. This CDR3 is built from 14 residues. CDR3 DNA sequence: TGTGCCAGCAGCTTGACAGGGGGCGTCGACGAGCAGTACTTC. Translation: CASSLTGGVDEQYF.

The chain combines TRBV7-9 with TRBJ1-2; a weak D match, TRBD1 (6 bases). Germline values: CDR1 SEHNR, CDR2 FQNEAQ (reference sequence). The V end was cut by 5 bases, the J end by 3 bases, with 22 bases between. CDR3 length: 17 residues. DNA of the CDR3: TGTGCCAGCAGCCACCCGAACAGGGCTACTCGTGACTATGGCTACACCTTC. Translation: CASSHPNRATRDYGYTF.

This sequence joins TRBV9 and TRBJ2-3; D may be TRBD2 (5 bases). Deletions cut 4 bases from V and 3 bases from J, with 12 bases between. This CDR3 has 14 amino acids. Germline CDR1 SGDLS, CDR2 YYNGEE. The chain's CDR3 is CASSLNRGTDTQYF. The CDR3 DNA sequence: TGTGCCAGCAGCCTTAACCGGGGAACAGATACGCAGTATTTT.

This clonotype was seen at least ten times. The genes are TRBV20-1 and TRBJ1-2; 7 nucleotides align to TRBD1. This CDR3 spans 14 amino acids. The V segment lost 0 bases and the J segment 4 bases; nucleotides outside the gene matches: 5. From germline, CDR1 is DFQATT and CDR2 SNEGSKA (reference sequence). The CDR3 here is CSAREGTALYGYTF. In DNA, the CDR3 is TGCAGTGCTAGAGAGGGGACAGCTCTCTATGGCTACACCTTC.

This clonotype was detected once. V gene TRBV28 combines with J gene TRBJ2-5, with TRBD1 identical over 12 bases. The J call is doubtful: the DNA matches TRBJ2-7 better. Per germline, CDR1 MDHEN and CDR2 SYDVKM. The CDR3 has 15 residues. The CDR3 DNA follows: TGTGCCAGCAGTCGTCCGGGACAGGGGGCTCACGAGCAGTACTTC. It codes for CASSRPGQGAHEQYF.

The chain employs TRBV7-8 and TRBJ2-1; a weak D match, TRBD2 (7 bases). CDR1 and CDR2 from the germline V gene are SGHVS and FQNEAQ. Trimming stripped 5 bases from V and 9 bases from J, with 17 bases between. CDR3 size: 14 residues. CDR3 DNA sequence: TGTGCCAGCAGCGTAAGATCGGGGGGCGGTGAGCAGTTCTTC. It translates to CASSVRSGGGEQFF.

Concerning this clonotype itself: This could be a read error, since a much larger clone is one nucleotide away. The CDR3: CAIGPTSGGANEQYF. The CDR3 DNA sequence: TGTGCCATCGGCCCGACTAGCGGGGGGGCCAATGAGCAGTACTTC. This rearrangement joins TRBV10-3 to TRBJ2-7, with 14 positions matching TRBD2. The CDR3 covers 15 residues. From germline, CDR1 is ENHRY and CDR2 SYGVKD. Germline trimming cut 8 bases from V and 7 bases from J; bases unmatched to any gene: 10.

The chain employs TRBV20-1 and TRBJ1-2, with 8 bases matching TRBD1. This CDR3 contains 14 residues. CDR1 is DFQATT and CDR2 is SNEGSKA in the germline V gene (reference sequence). V was clipped by 6 bases and J by 4 bases; unmatched bases: 10. In nucleotides, the CDR3 is TGCAGTGCAGATAGTCGTGGACAGGGCTATGGCTACACCTTC. Its translation is CSADSRGQGYGYTF.

The chain couples TRBV20-1 to TRBJ1-4; D possibly corresponds to TRBD1 (6 bases). This CDR3 is 15 amino acids long. V was pared by 6 bases and J by 7 bases, with 21 bases between. CDR1 is DFQATT and CDR2 is SNEGSKA in the germline V gene (reference sequence). This CDR3 is CSARGGGGAPEKLFF. CDR3 sequence (DNA): TGCAGTGCCCGGGGCGGGGGGGGGGCCCCTGAAAAACTGTTTTTT.

This clonotype showed up many times. V is TRBV7-9 and J is TRBJ1-5; 7 nucleotides line up with TRBD1. Per germline, CDR1 SEHNR and CDR2 FQNEAQ (reference sequence). The CDR3 has 15 residues. J gave up 5 bases and V 4 bases, and 8 bases lay outside the gene matches. The CDR3 here is CASSSVRQGDQPQHF. CDR3 in DNA: TGTGCCAGCAGCTCCGTTCGACAGGGTGATCAGCCCCAGCATTTT. The full variable domain, with the rest looked up from reference TRBV7-9 and TRBJ1-5, is DTGVSQNPRHKITKRGQNVTFRCDPISEHNRLYWYRQTLGQGPEFLTYFQNEAQLEKSRLLSDRFSAERPKGSFSTLEIQRTEQGDSAMYLCASSSVRQGDQPQHFGDGTRLSIL.

In regard to this clonotype: This may be a read error, as it is one base from a much larger clone. CDR3 protein: CASSLEQRGWDEQYF. DNA of the CDR3: TGTGCCAGCAGCTTAGAGCAGAGGGGCTGGGATGAGCAGTACTTC. J is TRBJ2-5 and V is TRBV7-9, with D possibly being TRBD1 or TRBD2 (5 bases each). V shed 1 base and J shed 11 bases, with 20 bases lying between them. Germline lookup yields CDR1 SEHNR and CDR2 FQNEAQ (reference sequence). This CDR3 has 15 amino acids.

As for this clonotype: A much larger clone is a single base away; this may be a read error. J is TRBJ2-7 and V is TRBV27; weak D call: TRBD2 (6 bases). Per the germline V gene, CDR1 is MNHEY and CDR2 is SMNVEV (reference sequence). Between the trimmed V and J ends, which lost 1 base and 7 bases, there was a span of 8 bases. The CDR3 covers 12 residues. The CDR3 sequence: CASSLWGDEQYF. The CDR3 nucleotides read TGTGCCAGCAGTTTATGGGGGGATGAGCAGTACTTC.